The 3 T cell receptor beta chains given below trace back to one sample, sequenced in a study of T cell responses to AZD1222 COVID-19 vaccine. Clones were sequenced by immunoSEQ multiplex PCR, and TCRdb holds only the in-frame ones, with some missing. Of 85,000 to 100,000 clones in the sample, 85% to 90% were seen once. This material consisted of peripheral blood, taken on day 0 of AZD1222 vaccination. The receptor set was obtained from an adult in good health.

J is TRBJ2-7 and V is TRBV4-1; a weak D match, TRBD1 (5 bases). Looked up from germline, CDR1 is MGHRA and CDR2 is YSYEKL. CDR3 length: 14 residues. Trimming left V 4 bases short and J 2 bases short, with 12 bases between. CDR3 bases: TGCGCCAGCAGCCTTAACCGACAGACCTACGAGCAGTACTTC. Protein product: CASSLNRQTYEQYF.

This clone was seen just once. The chain has TRBV15 and TRBJ2-7, with D possibly matching TRBD1 (5 bases). With 0 bases removed from V and 6 bases from J, the gap between germline ends came to 21 bases. Germline V gives CDR1 LNHNV, CDR2 YYDKDF (reference sequence). The CDR3 has 17 residues. CDR3 sequence: CATSRDVGRGNSGEQYF. The CDR3 bases are TGTGCCACCAGCAGAGATGTCGGAAGGGGAAACAGTGGCGAGCAGTACTTC.

The genes are TRBV7-9 and TRBJ1-1, with a tentative D call TRBD1 (6 bases). The CDR3 is 14 residues long. Trimming removed 6 bases at V and 3 bases at J, with 14 bases between. Germline CDR1 is SEHNR and CDR2 is FQNEAQ (reference sequence). The CDR3 DNA reads TGTGCCAGCAGTGATTACAGGGAGGACACTGAAGCTTTCTTT. This gives the protein CASSDYREDTEAFF.